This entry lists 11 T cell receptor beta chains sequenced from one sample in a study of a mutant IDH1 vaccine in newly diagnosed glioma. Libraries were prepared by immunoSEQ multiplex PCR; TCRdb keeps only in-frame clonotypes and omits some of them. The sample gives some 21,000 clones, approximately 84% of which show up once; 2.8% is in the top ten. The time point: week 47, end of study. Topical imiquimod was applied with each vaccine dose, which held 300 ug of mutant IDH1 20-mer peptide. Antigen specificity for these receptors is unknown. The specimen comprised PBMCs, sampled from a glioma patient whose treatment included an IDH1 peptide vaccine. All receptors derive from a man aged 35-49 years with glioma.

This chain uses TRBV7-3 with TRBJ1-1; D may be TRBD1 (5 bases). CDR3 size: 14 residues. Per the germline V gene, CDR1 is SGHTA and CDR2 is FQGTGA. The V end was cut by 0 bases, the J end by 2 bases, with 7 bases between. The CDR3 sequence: CASSLTGDNTEAFF. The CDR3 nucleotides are TGTGCCAGCAGCTTAACAGGGGATAACACTGAAGCTTTCTTT.

The CDR3 nucleotides read TGTGCCAGCAGTGGGCCCAGGGCGACTGAAGCTTTCTTT. Protein: CASSGPRATEAFF. This chain joins TRBV2 and TRBJ1-1; tentative D call: TRBD1 (5 bases). The CDR3 has 13 amino acids. V was pared by 4 bases and J by 5 bases, with 11 bases between. Germline loops: CDR1 SNHLY, CDR2 FYNNEI.

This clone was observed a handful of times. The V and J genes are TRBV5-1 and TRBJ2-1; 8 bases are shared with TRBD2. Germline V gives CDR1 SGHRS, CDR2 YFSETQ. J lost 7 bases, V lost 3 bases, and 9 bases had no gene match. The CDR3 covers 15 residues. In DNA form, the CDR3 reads TGCGCCAGCAGCTCCGGACTAGCCGATATTAATGAGCAGTTCTTC. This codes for CASSSGLADINEQFF.

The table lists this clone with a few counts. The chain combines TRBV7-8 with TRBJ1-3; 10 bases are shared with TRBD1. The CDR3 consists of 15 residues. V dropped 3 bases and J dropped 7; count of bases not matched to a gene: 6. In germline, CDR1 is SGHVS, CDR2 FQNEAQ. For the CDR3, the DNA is TGTGCCAGCAGCTTTCAGACAGGGGGCCGGAACACCATATATTTT. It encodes CASSFQTGGRNTIYF.

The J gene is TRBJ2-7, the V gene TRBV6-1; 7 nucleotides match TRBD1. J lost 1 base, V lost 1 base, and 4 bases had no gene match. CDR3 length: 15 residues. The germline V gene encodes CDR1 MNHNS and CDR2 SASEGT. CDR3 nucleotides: TGTGCCAGCAGTGAAGAGGGGACAGTATCCTACGAGCAGTACTTC. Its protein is CASSEEGTVSYEQYF.

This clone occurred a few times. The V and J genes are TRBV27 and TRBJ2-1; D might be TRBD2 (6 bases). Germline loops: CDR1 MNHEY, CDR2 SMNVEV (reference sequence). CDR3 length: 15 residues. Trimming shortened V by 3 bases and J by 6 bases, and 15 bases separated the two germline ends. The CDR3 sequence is CASSFRDFTGNEQFF. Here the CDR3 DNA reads TGTGCCAGCAGTTTCCGGGACTTTACTGGCAATGAGCAGTTCTTC.

This CDR3 is CASSNRFYEQYF. CDR3 DNA: TGTGCCAGTAGTAACCGATTCTACGAGCAGTACTTC. This sequence joins TRBV19 and TRBJ2-7; D gene ambiguous. V lost 4 bases to trimming and J lost 3 bases, with 7 bases between them. Germline values: CDR1 LNHDA, CDR2 SQIVND (reference sequence). The CDR3 is 12 amino acids.

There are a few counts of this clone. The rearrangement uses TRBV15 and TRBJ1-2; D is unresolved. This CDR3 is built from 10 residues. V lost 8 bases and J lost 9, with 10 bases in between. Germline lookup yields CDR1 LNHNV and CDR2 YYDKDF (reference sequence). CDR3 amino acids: CATSPLRYTF. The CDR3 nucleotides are TGTGCCACCTCCCCCCTACGCTACACCTTC.

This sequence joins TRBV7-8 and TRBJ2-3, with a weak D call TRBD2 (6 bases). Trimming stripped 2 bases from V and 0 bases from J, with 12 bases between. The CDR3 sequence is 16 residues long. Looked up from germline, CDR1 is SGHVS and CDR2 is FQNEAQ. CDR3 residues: CASSLRSGVSTDTQYF. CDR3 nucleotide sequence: TGTGCCAGCAGCTTACGCTCGGGAGTTAGCACAGATACGCAGTATTTT.

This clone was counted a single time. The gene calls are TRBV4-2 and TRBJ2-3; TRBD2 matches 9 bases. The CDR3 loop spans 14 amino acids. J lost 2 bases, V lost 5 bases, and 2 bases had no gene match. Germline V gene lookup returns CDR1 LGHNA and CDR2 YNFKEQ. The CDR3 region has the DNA TGTGCCAGCAGCGGACTAGCGATCACAGATACGCAGTATTTT. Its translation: CASSGLAITDTQYF.

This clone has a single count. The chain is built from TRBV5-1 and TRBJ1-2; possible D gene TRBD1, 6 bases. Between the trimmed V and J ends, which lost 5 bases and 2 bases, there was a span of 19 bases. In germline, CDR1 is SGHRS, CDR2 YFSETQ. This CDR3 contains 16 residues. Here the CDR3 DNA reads TGCGCCAGCAGACTTGAGCCGGGACAACTAAACTATGGCTACACCTTC. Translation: CASRLEPGQLNYGYTF.